Shown below are 22 T cell receptor beta chains from a single sample sequenced in a study of Ad26.COV2.S vaccination and SARS-CoV-2 variants. Clones were read by immunoSEQ multiplex PCR, and TCRdb kept only the in-frame ones, dropping some. The table lists approximately 400,000 clones, approximately 90% of them singletons, with about 3.9% in the top ten. Sample: peripheral blood, taken after recovery from COVID-19. These receptors came from a human donor who had recovered from COVID-19.

J is TRBJ1-4 and V is TRBV6-2 or TRBV6-3; no firm D call. V was clipped by 6 bases and J by 8 bases, with 10 bases between them. CDR1 is MNHEY and CDR2 is SVGEGT in the germline V gene. The CDR3 loop spans 12 amino acids. Written as DNA, the CDR3 is TGTGCCAGCAGCCCCGATCGAGAAAAACTGTTTTTT. This codes for CASSPDREKLFF.

The CDR3 DNA reads TGTGCCAGCAGCCCCTACCCGAAAGGGGGCTACACCTTC. Amino acid sequence: CASSPYPKGGYTF. The chain joins TRBV12-3 or TRBV12-4 to TRBJ1-2, with D unresolved. The CDR3 is 13 amino acids. V lost 6 bases and J lost 8, with 16 bases in between.

The chain combines TRBV28 with TRBJ2-7, with a possible D match to TRBD2 (5 bases). This CDR3 region has 13 residues. Germline CDR1 is MDHEN and CDR2 is SYDVKM. The V end lost 2 bases, the J end lost 7 bases, and 12 bases lay between the germline ends. CDR3 sequence: CASSLLGRGEQYF. In DNA, the CDR3 is TGTGCCAGCAGTTTACTGGGCCGGGGAGAGCAGTACTTC.

The V call is TRBV6-1, the J call TRBJ1-5; maybe TRBD1 (5 bases). Trimming removed 3 bases from V and 1 base from J, with 13 bases in between. The CDR3 length is 16 residues. From germline, CDR1 is MNHNS and CDR2 SASEGT. CDR3 nucleotide sequence: TGTGCCAGCAGTGATTTGGGACGGACAAGCAATCAGCCCCAGCATTTT. The encoded protein is CASSDLGRTSNQPQHF.

The chain recombines TRBV7-2 with TRBJ2-7; no definite D call. Trimming shortened V by 4 bases and J by 7 bases, and 17 bases separated the two germline ends. Germline V gives CDR1 SGHTA, CDR2 FQGNSA. The length of the CDR3 is 14 residues. CDR3 nucleotides: TGTGCCAGCAGCTCCGGAACTCCAAATGCGGAGCAGTACTTC. Its protein is CASSSGTPNAEQYF.

This clone appeared a single time. CDR3 residues: CASGKQVGYTF. For the CDR3, the DNA is TGTGCCAGCGGAAAACAGGTTGGCTACACCTTC. The chain carries TRBV6-5 and TRBJ1-2; perhaps TRBD1 as D (5 bases). The germline CDR1 and CDR2 sequences are MNHEY and SVGAGI. The CDR3 extends over 11 amino acids. Deletions cut 8 bases from V and 7 bases from J, with 11 bases between.

The chain employs TRBV11-2 and TRBJ1-2, with 7 nucleotides matching TRBD1. This CDR3 has 13 residues. Germline CDR1 reads SGHAT; CDR2 reads FQNNGV. V gave up 3 bases and J gave up 3 bases; unmatched junction bases: 1. CDR3 DNA sequence: TGTGCCAGCAGCTTTGGGACAGACTATGGCTACACCTTC. Translating it yields CASSFGTDYGYTF.

This sequence joins TRBV20-1 and TRBJ2-7; D tentatively reads TRBD1 or TRBD2 (5 bases each). V gave up 5 bases and J gave up 2 bases, with 7 bases separating them. The CDR3 runs 11 residues. CDR1 and CDR2 (germline): DFQATT, SNEGSKA (reference sequence). CDR3 in amino acids: CSAGDAYEQYF. DNA for the CDR3: TGCAGTGCTGGGGACGCCTACGAGCAGTACTTC.

The V gene is TRBV7-9, the J gene TRBJ2-3; 8 nucleotides line up with TRBD1. The V gene's germline CDR1 is SEHNR and CDR2 FQNEAQ (reference sequence). V lost 4 bases to trimming and J lost 7 bases; unmatched junction nucleotides: 10. CDR3 size: 15 residues. The CDR3 protein is CASSSTGQGGYTQYF. The CDR3 DNA follows: TGTGCCAGCAGCTCCACCGGACAGGGAGGTTATACGCAGTATTTT.

The chain links TRBV19 to TRBJ1-1, with 9 bases aligning to TRBD1. The CDR3 totals 14 residues. Germline assignment: CDR1 LNHDA and CDR2 SQIVND (reference sequence). V shed 6 bases, J shed 0 bases, and the junction held 2 bases outside the gene matches. CDR3 in amino acids: CASRDRGLNTEAFF. DNA for the CDR3: TGTGCCAGTAGGGACAGGGGACTGAACACTGAAGCTTTCTTT.

This chain uses TRBV4-2 with TRBJ1-5; D unresolved. The CDR3 runs 14 residues. V was cut by 0 bases and J by 6 bases, with 9 bases left in between. Germline V gene data show CDR1 as LGHNA and CDR2 as YNFKEQ. The CDR3 protein is CASSQESIGQPQHF. DNA of the CDR3: TGTGCCAGCAGCCAAGAGAGTATCGGTCAGCCCCAGCATTTT.

This rearrangement joins TRBV29-1 to TRBJ1-1; maybe TRBD1 (6 bases). The V end lost 4 bases, the J end lost 4 bases, and 10 bases lay between the germline ends. This CDR3 contains 12 residues. Germline V gene lookup returns CDR1 SQVTM and CDR2 ANQGSEA. The CDR3: CSVAYRVTEAFF. The DNA of the CDR3 is TGCAGCGTTGCTTACAGGGTCACTGAAGCTTTCTTT.

The chain is built from TRBV6-1 and TRBJ2-3; TRBD2 matches at 12 bases. V lost 4 bases, J lost 4 bases, and 15 bases stayed unmatched. The CDR3 runs to 19 residues. Looked up from germline, CDR1 is MNHNS and CDR2 is SASEGT. The CDR3 here is CASSADLAGGFLGPDTQYF. The CDR3 coding sequence is TGTGCCAGCAGTGCAGATCTAGCGGGGGGGTTTTTGGGTCCAGATACGCAGTATTTT.

Only a few counts were recorded for this clone. The J gene is TRBJ1-6, the V gene TRBV9, with 10 positions matching TRBD1. The CDR3 length is 14 residues. The germline V gene encodes CDR1 SGDLS and CDR2 YYNGEE. Losses at the gene ends were 4 bases for V and 12 bases for J; bases not matched to a gene: 7. The CDR3 DNA reads as TGTGCCAGCAGCCCCTGGGACAGGGGTGGACCCCTCCACTTT. Its protein product is CASSPWDRGGPLHF.

The CDR3, as DNA: TGTGCCAGCAGCGTAGTGAGGGGTGATACGCAGTATTTT. Its translation is CASSVVRGDTQYF. The chain employs TRBV9 and TRBJ2-3; tentatively, D is TRBD1 or TRBD2 (5 bases each). Germline CDR1 is SGDLS and CDR2 is YYNGEE. The V end lost 0 bases, the J end lost 6 bases, and 8 bases lay between the germline ends. This CDR3 comprises 13 residues.

This chain links TRBV15 with TRBJ2-2; no definite D call. This CDR3 has 13 amino acids. Germline V gene sequence: CDR1 LNHNV, CDR2 YYDKDF (reference sequence). The ends were cut back, 3 bases at V and 5 bases at J, with 7 bases in the middle. The CDR3 loop reads CATSREWTGELFF. For the CDR3, the DNA is TGTGCCACCAGCAGGGAGTGGACCGGGGAGCTGTTTTTT.

This clone was detected only a few times. The gene calls are TRBV6-1 and TRBJ1-4; D remains unclear. CDR3 length equals 14 residues. Germline lookup yields CDR1 MNHNS and CDR2 SASEGT. V was clipped by 2 bases and J by 5 bases, with 9 bases between them. CDR3 sequence (DNA): TGTGCCAGCAGTGAAAGTGAGTGGAATGAAAAACTGTTTTTT. This codes for CASSESEWNEKLFF.

This rearrangement joins TRBV7-9 to TRBJ1-4; D is perhaps TRBD1 (5 bases). Trimming cost V 1 base and J 2 bases, with 8 bases left between them. CDR3 length: 15 amino acids. Germline V gene lookup returns CDR1 SEHNR and CDR2 FQNEAQ (reference sequence). The CDR3 DNA is TGTGCCAGCAGCTTAGGTTCAGGGACTAATGAAAAACTGTTTTTT. Protein product: CASSLGSGTNEKLFF. Using reference TRBV7-9 and TRBJ1-4 for the parts outside the CDR3, the full variable domain is DTGVSQNPRHKITKRGQNVTFRCDPISEHNRLYWYRQTLGQGPEFLTYFQNEAQLEKSRLLSDRFSAERPKGSFSTLEIQRTEQGDSAMYLCASSLGSGTNEKLFFGSGTQLSVL.

In the case of this clone: Within the sample, other DNA sequences also encode this same CDR3. The chain uses TRBV12-5 and TRBJ2-3, with a possible D match to TRBD2 (6 bases). Trimming removed 7 bases at V and 4 bases at J, with 12 bases between. In germline, CDR1 is LGHNT, CDR2 FRNRAP. CDR3 size: 13 residues. CDR3 sequence (DNA): TGTGCTAGTGCCTCAGGAGGGGCAGATACGCAGTATTTT. Its translation is CASASGGADTQYF.

This clone has just one count. V usage is TRBV12-3 or TRBV12-4 and J usage is TRBJ2-7, with unresolved D. The CDR3 consists of 12 residues. V was clipped by 2 bases and J by 4 bases, with 6 bases between them. The CDR3 DNA reads TGTGCCAGCAGTTTATCGGGTTACGAGCAGTACTTC. It yields the protein CASSLSGYEQYF.

The gene calls are TRBV27 and TRBJ2-7, with D perhaps matching TRBD2 (5 bases). The CDR3 has 15 amino acids. V gave up 2 bases and J gave up 0 bases, with 11 bases separating them. Germline lookup yields CDR1 MNHEY and CDR2 SMNVEV (reference sequence). Written as DNA, the CDR3 is TGTGCCAGCAGTTTAACGGGAAAGAGCTCCTACGAGCAGTACTTC. Encoded protein: CASSLTGKSSYEQYF.

This chain links TRBV2 with TRBJ2-5; TRBD1 matches 10 bases. V lost 3 bases, J lost 6 bases, and 10 bases stayed unmatched. Germline loops: CDR1 SNHLY, CDR2 FYNNEI. The CDR3 totals 16 residues. The DNA of the CDR3 is TGTGCCAGCAGTGATCCAATTGGACAGGGGGGGAAGACCCAGTACTTC. Encoded protein: CASSDPIGQGGKTQYF. The full variable domain, its missing parts supplied by reference TRBV2 and TRBJ2-5, is EPEVTQTPSHQVTQMGQEVILRCVPISNHLYFYWYRQILGQKVEFLVSFYNNEISEKSEIFDDQFSVERPDGSNFTLKIRSTKLEDSAMYFCASSDPIGQGGKTQYFGPGTRLLVL.